This T cell receptor beta chain was sequenced for a study of T-cell reconstitution after alpha-beta-depleted transplantation in children. Study-level findings and limits: Reportedly, alpha-beta T cells present about two months post-transplant originated from several hundred expanded clones of graft origin. Surviving recipient cells, namely T cells and thymic progenitors, were the source of high day-60 TCRbeta diversity in some patients. A year post-transplant, T-cell counts and diversity derived mostly from newly produced T cells.

The CDR3 runs to 14 residues. Trimming shortened V by 6 bases and J by 9 bases, and 21 bases separated the two germline ends. Germline assignment: CDR1 MNHNS and CDR2 SASEGT. This clonotype was observed a few times. The antigen remains unidentified. Unique molecular identifiers were used to barcode this TCRbeta library. MiXCR, run by TCRdb on the PCR reads, gives a single entry per CDR3 protein. The data contain fewer than 450,000 distinct CDR3 sequences, 15% to 20% of them singletons. The receptor was isolated from a male patient aged 2-9 years who had a stem cell transplant for acute lymphoblastic leukemia, so the T cells may come from the graft donor. Sequencing was performed on PBMCs, mostly from graft donor cells, taken 360 days after TCRalphabeta/CD19-depleted stem cell transplant. The chain carries TRBV6-1 and TRBJ2-7, with D unclear. CDR3 sequence (DNA): TGTGCCAGCAGCCCCCTGGGCTATCTTAAGGGGCAGTACTTC. Its translation is CASSPLGYLKGQYF.